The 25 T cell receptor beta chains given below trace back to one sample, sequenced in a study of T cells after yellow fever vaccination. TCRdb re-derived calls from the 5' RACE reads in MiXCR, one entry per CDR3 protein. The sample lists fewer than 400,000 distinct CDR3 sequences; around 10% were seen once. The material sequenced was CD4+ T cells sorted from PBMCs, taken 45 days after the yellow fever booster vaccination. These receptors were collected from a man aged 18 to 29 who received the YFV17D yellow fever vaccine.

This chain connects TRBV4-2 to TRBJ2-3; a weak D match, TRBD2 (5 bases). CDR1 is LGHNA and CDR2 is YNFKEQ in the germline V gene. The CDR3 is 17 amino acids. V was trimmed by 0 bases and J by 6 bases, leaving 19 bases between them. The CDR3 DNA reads TGTGCCAGCAGCCAAGAGCGAGCTTCCCGGGGAGTGGATACGCAGTATTTT. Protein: CASSQERASRGVDTQYF.

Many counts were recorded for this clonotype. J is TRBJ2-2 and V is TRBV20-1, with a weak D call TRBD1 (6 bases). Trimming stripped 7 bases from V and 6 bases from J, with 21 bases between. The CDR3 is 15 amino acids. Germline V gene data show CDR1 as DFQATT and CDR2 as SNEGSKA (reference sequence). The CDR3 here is CSGMKRAGVAGELFF. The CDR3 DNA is TGCAGTGGCATGAAAAGGGCAGGGGTGGCCGGGGAGCTGTTTTTT.

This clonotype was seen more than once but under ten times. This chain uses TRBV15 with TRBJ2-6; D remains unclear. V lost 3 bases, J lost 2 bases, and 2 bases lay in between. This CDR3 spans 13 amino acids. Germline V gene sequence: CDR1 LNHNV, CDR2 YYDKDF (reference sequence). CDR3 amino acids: CATSSTGANVLTF. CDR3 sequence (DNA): TGTGCCACCAGCAGCACTGGGGCCAACGTCCTGACTTTC.

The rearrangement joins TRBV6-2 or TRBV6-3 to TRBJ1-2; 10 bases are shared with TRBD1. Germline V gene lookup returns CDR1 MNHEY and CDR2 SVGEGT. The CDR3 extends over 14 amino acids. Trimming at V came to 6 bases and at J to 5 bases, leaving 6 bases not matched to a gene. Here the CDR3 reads CASRTPGQGYGYTF. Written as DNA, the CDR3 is TGTGCCAGCAGGACTCCGGGACAGGGGTATGGCTACACCTTC.

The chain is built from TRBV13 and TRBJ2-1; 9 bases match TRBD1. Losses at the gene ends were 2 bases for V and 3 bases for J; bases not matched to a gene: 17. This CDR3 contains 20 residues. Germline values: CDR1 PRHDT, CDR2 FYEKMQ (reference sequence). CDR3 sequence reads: CASSLLGWTGDLVDYNEQFF. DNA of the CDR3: TGTGCCAGCAGCTTACTCGGCTGGACAGGGGATTTAGTTGACTACAATGAGCAGTTCTTC.

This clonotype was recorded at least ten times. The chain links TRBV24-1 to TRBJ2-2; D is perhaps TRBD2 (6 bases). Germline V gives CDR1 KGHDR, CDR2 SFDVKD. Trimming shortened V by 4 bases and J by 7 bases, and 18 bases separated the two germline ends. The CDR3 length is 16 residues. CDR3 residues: CATSDPRRGTHGELFF. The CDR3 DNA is TGTGCCACCAGTGACCCTCGACGGGGGACCCACGGGGAGCTGTTTTTT.

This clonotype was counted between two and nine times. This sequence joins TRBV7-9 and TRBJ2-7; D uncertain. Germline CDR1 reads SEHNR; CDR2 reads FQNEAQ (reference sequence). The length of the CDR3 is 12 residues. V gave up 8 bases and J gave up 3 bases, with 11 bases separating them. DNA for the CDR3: TGTGCCAGCGAGGCGGAAAGCTACGAGCAGTACGTC. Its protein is CASEAESYEQYV.

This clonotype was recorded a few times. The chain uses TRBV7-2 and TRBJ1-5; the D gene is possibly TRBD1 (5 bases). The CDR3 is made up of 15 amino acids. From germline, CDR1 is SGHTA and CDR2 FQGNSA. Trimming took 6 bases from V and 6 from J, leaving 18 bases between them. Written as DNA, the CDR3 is TGTGCCAGCAGTTTACTCCGGGACCCCAGTCAGCCCCAGCATTTT. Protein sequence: CASSLLRDPSQPQHF.

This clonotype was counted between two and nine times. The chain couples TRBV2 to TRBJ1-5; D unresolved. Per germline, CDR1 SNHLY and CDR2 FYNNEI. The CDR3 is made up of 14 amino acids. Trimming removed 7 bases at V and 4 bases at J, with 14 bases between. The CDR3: CASKAGGGNQPQHF. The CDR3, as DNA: TGTGCCAGCAAAGCAGGAGGCGGGAATCAGCCCCAGCATTTT.

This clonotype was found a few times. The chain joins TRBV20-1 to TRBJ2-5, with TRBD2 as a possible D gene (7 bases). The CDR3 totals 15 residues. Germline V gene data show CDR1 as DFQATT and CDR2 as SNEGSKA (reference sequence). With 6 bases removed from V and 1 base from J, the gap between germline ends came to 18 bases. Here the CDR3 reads CSASYVGGPQETQYF. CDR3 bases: TGCAGTGCCTCCTACGTGGGGGGGCCCCAAGAGACCCAGTACTTC.

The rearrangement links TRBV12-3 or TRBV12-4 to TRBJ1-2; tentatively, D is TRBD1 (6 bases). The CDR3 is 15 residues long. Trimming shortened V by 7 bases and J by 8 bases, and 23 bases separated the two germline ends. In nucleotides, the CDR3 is TGTGCCAGCACCGCGGGGGCAGGAGTACTGGGGGGCTACACCTTC. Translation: CASTAGAGVLGGYTF.

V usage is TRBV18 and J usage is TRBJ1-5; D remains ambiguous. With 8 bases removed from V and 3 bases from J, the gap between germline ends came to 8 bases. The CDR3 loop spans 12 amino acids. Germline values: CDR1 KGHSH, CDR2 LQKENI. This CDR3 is CASRTDNQPQHF. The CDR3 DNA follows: TGTGCCAGCCGGACTGACAATCAGCCCCAGCATTTT. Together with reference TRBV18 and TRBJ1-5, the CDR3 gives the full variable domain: NAGVMQNPRHLVRRRGQEARLRCSPMKGHSHVYWYRQLPEEGLKFMVYLQKENIIDESGMPKERFSAEFPKEGPSILRIQQVVRGDSAAYFCASRTDNQPQHFGDGTRLSIL.

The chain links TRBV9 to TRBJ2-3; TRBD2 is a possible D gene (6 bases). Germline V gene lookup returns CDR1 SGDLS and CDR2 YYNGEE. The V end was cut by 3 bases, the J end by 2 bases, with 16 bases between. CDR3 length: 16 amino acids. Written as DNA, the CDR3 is TGTGCCAGCAGCGCATTGCTAGCGAATCCCACAGATACGCAGTATTTT. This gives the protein CASSALLANPTDTQYF.

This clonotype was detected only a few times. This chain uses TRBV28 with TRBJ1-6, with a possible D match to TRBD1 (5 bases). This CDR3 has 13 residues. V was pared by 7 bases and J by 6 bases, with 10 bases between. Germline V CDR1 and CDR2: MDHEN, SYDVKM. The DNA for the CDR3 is TGTGCCAGCAAAGAGACAGTTAATTCACCCCTCCACTTT. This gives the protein CASKETVNSPLHF.

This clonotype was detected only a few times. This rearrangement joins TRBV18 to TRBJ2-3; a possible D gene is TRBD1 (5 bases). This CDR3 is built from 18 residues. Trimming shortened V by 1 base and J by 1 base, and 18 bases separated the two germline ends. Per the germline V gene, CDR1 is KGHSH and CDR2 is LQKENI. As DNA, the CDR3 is TGTGCCAGCTCACCACTCCCGACAGCCCCCGAACGCACAGATACGCAGTATTTT. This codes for CASSPLPTAPERTDTQYF.

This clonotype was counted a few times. The CDR3 loop reads CASSLAGTGSYEQYF. The CDR3 coding sequence is TGTGCCAGCAGCTTAGCGGGGACAGGCTCCTACGAGCAGTACTTC. The chain couples TRBV7-9 to TRBJ2-7, with 8 bases matching TRBD1. V shed 0 bases and J 0 bases; nucleotides not matched to a gene: 1. The CDR3 length is 15 residues. The V gene's germline CDR1 is SEHNR and CDR2 FQNEAQ (reference sequence).

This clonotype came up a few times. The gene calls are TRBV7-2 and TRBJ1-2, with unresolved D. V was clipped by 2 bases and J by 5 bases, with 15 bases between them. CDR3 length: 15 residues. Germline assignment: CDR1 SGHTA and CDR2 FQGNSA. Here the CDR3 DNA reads TGTGCCAGCAGCTTATCGGGCCGGCCCTCGTATGGCTACACCTTC. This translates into CASSLSGRPSYGYTF.

Here the CDR3 DNA reads TGTGCCACCAGCAGAGATCTTTCGACAGGCACAGATACGCAGTATTTT. Translation: CATSRDLSTGTDTQYF. The chain recombines TRBV15 with TRBJ2-3; perhaps TRBD1 as D (5 bases). Germline loops: CDR1 LNHNV, CDR2 YYDKDF (reference sequence). Trimming cost V 0 bases and J 1 base, with 11 bases left between them. CDR3 size: 16 residues.

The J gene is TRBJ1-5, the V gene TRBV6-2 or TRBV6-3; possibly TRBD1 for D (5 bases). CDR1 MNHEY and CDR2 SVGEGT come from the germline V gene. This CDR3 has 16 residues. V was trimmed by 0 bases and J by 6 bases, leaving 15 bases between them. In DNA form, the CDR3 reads TGTGCCAGCAGTTACTCGGGGCAGCTCAGGGCTCAGCCCCAGCATTTT. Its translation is CASSYSGQLRAQPQHF.

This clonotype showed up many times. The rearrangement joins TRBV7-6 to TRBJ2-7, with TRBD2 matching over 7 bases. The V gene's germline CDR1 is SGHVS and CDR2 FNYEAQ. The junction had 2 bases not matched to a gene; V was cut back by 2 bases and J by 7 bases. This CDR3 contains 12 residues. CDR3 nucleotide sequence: TGTGCCAGCAGCTTATGGGGGGGAGAGCAGTACGTC. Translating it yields CASSLWGGEQYV.

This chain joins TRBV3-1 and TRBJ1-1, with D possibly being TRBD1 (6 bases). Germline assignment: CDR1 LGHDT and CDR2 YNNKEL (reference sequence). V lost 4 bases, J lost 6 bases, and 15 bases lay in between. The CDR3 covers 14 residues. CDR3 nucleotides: TGTGCCAGCAGCCCCCATCAGGGGTTGTCTGAAGCTTTCTTT. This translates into CASSPHQGLSEAFF.

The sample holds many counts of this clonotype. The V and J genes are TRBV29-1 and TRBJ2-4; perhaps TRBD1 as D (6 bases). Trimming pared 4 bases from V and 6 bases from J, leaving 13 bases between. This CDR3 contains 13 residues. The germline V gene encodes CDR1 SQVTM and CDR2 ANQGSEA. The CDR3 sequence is CSVALTGSNIQYF. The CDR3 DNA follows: TGCAGCGTTGCACTGACAGGCTCAAACATTCAGTACTTC.

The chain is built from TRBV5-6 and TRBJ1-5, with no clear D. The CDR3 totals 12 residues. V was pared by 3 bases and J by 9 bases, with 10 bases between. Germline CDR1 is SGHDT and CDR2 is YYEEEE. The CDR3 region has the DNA TGTGCCAGCAGCTCTCCTCCGGGGCCCCAGCATTTT. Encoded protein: CASSSPPGPQHF.

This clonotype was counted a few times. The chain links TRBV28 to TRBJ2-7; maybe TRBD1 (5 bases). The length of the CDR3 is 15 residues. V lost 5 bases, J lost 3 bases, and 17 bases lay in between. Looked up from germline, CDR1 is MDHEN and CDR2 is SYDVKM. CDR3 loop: CASSTQGSPIYEQYV. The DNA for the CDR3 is TGTGCCAGCAGTACCCAGGGCAGCCCAATCTACGAGCAGTACGTC.

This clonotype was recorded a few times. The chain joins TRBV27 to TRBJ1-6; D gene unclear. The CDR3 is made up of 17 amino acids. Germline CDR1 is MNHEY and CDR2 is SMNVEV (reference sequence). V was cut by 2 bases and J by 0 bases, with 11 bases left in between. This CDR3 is CASSLRSDRSYNSPLHF. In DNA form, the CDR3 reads TGTGCCAGCAGTTTAAGGTCGGATCGCTCCTATAATTCACCCCTCCACTTT.